This T cell receptor beta chain was identified in a study of Graves' ophthalmopathy and Graves' hyperthyroidism. Overall study: Peripheral blood was collected at initial diagnosis, before any treatment.

Using RNA transcripts, the TCR beta CDR3 regions were amplified. HTBI-primed first-round RT-PCR preceded second-round multiplex PCR. TCRdb reprocessed the multiplex PCR reads with MiXCR, giving one entry per CDR3 protein. The table has approximately 160,000 distinct CDR3 sequences, 30% to 45% seen once. V was cut by 8 bases and J by 1 base, with 12 bases left in between. This CDR3 spans 14 amino acids. General study points: Discriminating ophthalmopathy from stable hyperthyroidism, a 13-signature model attained a sensitivity of approximately 90% and a specificity of just under 84%.

This clonotype was counted at least ten times. The antigen is undetermined. This chain links TRBV12-3 or TRBV12-4 with TRBJ1-5, with a weak D call TRBD1 (6 bases). This clonotype originated in a man aged 30 to 39 with Graves' ophthalmopathy. The sequencing input was peripheral blood. CDR3 DNA: TGTGCCAGCTCCTTCGACAGGAGCAATCAGCCCCAGCATTTT. Residues: CASSFDRSNQPQHF.